What follows are 21 T cell receptor beta chains derived from one specimen sequenced in a study of blood T cell dynamics during melanoma immunotherapy. The table came from immunoSEQ multiplex PCR; TCRdb's copy has only in-frame clones and leaves some out. This sample has about 10,000 clones; roughly nine tenths occur once, and the top ten carry 9.5% to 13%. As to time point: pre-treatment baseline. This specimen was blood, taken from a patient treated with checkpoint blockade. These receptors all come from a human donor with melanoma.

The CDR3 nucleotides read TGTGCCAGCAGAGACTGGACAGGCAACTATGGCTACACCTTC. Its translation: CASRDWTGNYGYTF. J is TRBJ1-2 and V is TRBV2; TRBD1 aligns across 7 bases. This CDR3 has 14 amino acids. Germline CDR1 SNHLY, CDR2 FYNNEI. V was clipped by 6 bases and J by 2 bases; unmatched bases: 6.

V is TRBV28 and J is TRBJ2-1, with 13 bases that match TRBD2. The germline V gene has CDR1 MDHEN and CDR2 SYDVKM. Unmatched junction bases numbered 11, after V lost 3 bases and J lost 6 bases. This CDR3 has 18 residues. DNA of the CDR3: TGTGCCAGCAGTTTTTTACGGACTAGCGGGAGTTTATCCAATGAGCAGTTCTTC. Protein product: CASSFLRTSGSLSNEQFF.

The chain combines TRBV4-2 with TRBJ2-2, with a weak D call TRBD2 (5 bases). Germline assignment: CDR1 LGHNA and CDR2 YNFKEQ. The CDR3 runs 16 residues. Deletions cut 1 base from V and 3 bases from J, with 12 bases between. CDR3 sequence: CASSQGSGFYTGELFF. CDR3 bases: TGTGCCAGCAGCCAAGGGAGCGGCTTTTACACCGGGGAGCTGTTTTTT.

The chain employs TRBV11-2 and TRBJ1-4; possibly TRBD1 for D (6 bases). The V end lost 4 bases, the J end lost 5 bases, and 14 bases lay between the germline ends. The length of the CDR3 is 15 residues. From germline, CDR1 is SGHAT and CDR2 FQNNGV. CDR3 in amino acids: CASSSNTGANEKLFF. The CDR3 DNA follows: TGTGCCAGCAGCTCCAATACGGGGGCAAATGAAAAACTGTTTTTT.

The V gene is TRBV4-2, the J gene TRBJ1-2; D is ambiguous. Germline CDR1 LGHNA, CDR2 YNFKEQ. The length of the CDR3 is 16 residues. The ends were cut back, 4 bases at V and 2 bases at J, with 17 bases in the middle. Here the CDR3 DNA reads TGTGCCAGCAGCCTCTCCGATAGTCAGCGGAACTATGGCTACACCTTC. Amino acid sequence: CASSLSDSQRNYGYTF.

DNA for the CDR3: TGTGCCAGCAGCCAAGAAGGACGGCGGGACCTACAAGAGACCCAGTACTTC. Translated: CASSQEGRRDLQETQYF. This chain joins TRBV4-2 and TRBJ2-5, with D maybe TRBD2 (6 bases). V dropped 0 bases and J dropped 2 bases, with 16 bases sitting between them. Germline CDR1 LGHNA, CDR2 YNFKEQ. The CDR3 has 17 amino acids.

V usage is TRBV7-9 and J usage is TRBJ2-5; 14 bases are a match to TRBD2. Germline V lookup: CDR1 SEHNR, CDR2 FQNEAQ (reference sequence). This CDR3 is built from 17 residues. Trimming cost V 1 base and J 3 bases; bases outside gene matches: 4. Here the CDR3 DNA reads TGTGCCAGCAGCTTAGGATCGACTAGCGGGGGGGAAGAGACCCAGTACTTC. The encoded protein is CASSLGSTSGGEETQYF.

The chain couples TRBV2 to TRBJ1-2; 8 bases fit TRBD1. V trimming: 7 bases; J trimming: 2 bases; junction bases outside the gene matches: 6. The CDR3 consists of 14 residues. From germline, CDR1 is SNHLY and CDR2 FYNNEI. The CDR3 region is CASKEQGDNYGYTF. CDR3 in DNA: TGTGCCAGCAAAGAACAGGGGGACAACTATGGCTACACCTTC.

V and J are TRBV29-1 and TRBJ2-3; possibly TRBD1 or TRBD2 for D (5 bases each). CDR3 size: 14 residues. Trimming pared 6 bases from V and 0 bases from J, leaving 13 bases between. Germline CDR1 is SQVTM and CDR2 is ANQGSEA. CDR3 loop: CSVGTGTSTDTQYF. CDR3 nucleotides: TGCAGCGTCGGTACGGGGACCAGCACAGATACGCAGTATTTT.

The CDR3 spells CASKGTRISPLHF. The CDR3 coding sequence is TGTGCCAGTAAGGGGACCCGAATATCACCCCTCCACTTT. The chain employs TRBV19 and TRBJ1-6; a possible D gene is TRBD1 (5 bases). Germline CDR1 is LNHDA and CDR2 is SQIVND (reference sequence). The CDR3 has 13 residues. Between the trimmed V and J ends, which lost 7 bases and 10 bases, there was a span of 14 bases.

A note on this clone: An end of the junction differs from the germline gene, which may be a read error. The chain combines TRBV6-1 with TRBJ1-1; perhaps TRBD1 as D (6 bases). CDR1 is MNHNS, CDR2 SASEGT, per germline. This CDR3 is built from 15 residues. The CDR3 sequence: CASIEQGYMNTEAFF. DNA for the CDR3: TGTGCCAGCATTGAACAGGGCTACATGAACACTGAAGCTTTCTTT.

This clone showed up just a few times. The CDR3 bases are TGTGCCAGCAGCTTAGGAGGGCTGGGGTATTCACCCCTCCACTTT. Translated: CASSLGGLGYSPLHF. The chain carries TRBV7-6 and TRBJ1-6, with D unclear. Germline values: CDR1 SGHVS, CDR2 FNYEAQ. The CDR3 spans 15 residues. V was pared by 1 base and J by 8 bases, with 12 bases between.

V usage is TRBV15 and J usage is TRBJ2-5; D remains ambiguous. CDR1 is LNHNV and CDR2 is YYDKDF in the germline V gene (reference sequence). V was pared by 3 bases and J by 5 bases, with 10 bases between. The CDR3 loop spans 13 amino acids. This CDR3 is CATSRDIGETQYF. In DNA form, the CDR3 reads TGTGCCACCAGCAGGGATATAGGGGAGACCCAGTACTTC.

This rearrangement joins TRBV2 to TRBJ2-3, with 11 positions matching TRBD2. Trimming removed 6 bases from V and 2 bases from J; junction bases left unmatched: 1. The CDR3 totals 14 residues. CDR1 is SNHLY, CDR2 FYNNEI, per germline. The CDR3 sequence: CASRGLAVTDTQYF. The CDR3 DNA is TGTGCCAGCAGGGGACTAGCGGTCACAGATACGCAGTATTTT.

V usage is TRBV7-2 and J usage is TRBJ2-7; tentatively, D is TRBD2 (6 bases). There are 13 residues in the CDR3. V lost 1 base, J lost 6 bases, and 10 bases lay in between. Looked up from germline, CDR1 is SGHTA and CDR2 is FQGNSA. The CDR3: CASSLGASAEQYF. The CDR3 DNA is TGTGCCAGCAGCTTAGGGGCTAGCGCCGAGCAGTACTTC.

This chain uses TRBV19 with TRBJ1-2; no clear D gene. Germline CDR1 reads LNHDA; CDR2 reads SQIVND (reference sequence). This CDR3 is 11 amino acids long. Trimming stripped 8 bases from V and 6 bases from J, with 10 bases between. The CDR3 DNA reads as TGTGCCAGTTCTTTAGGTCATGGCTACACCTTC. Its translation is CASSLGHGYTF.

The chain couples TRBV7-3 to TRBJ2-3, with a weak D call TRBD2 (5 bases). CDR3 length: 14 amino acids. The V gene lost 2 bases and the J gene lost 5 bases, with 11 bases spanning the gap. The germline gives CDR1 SGHTA, CDR2 FQGTGA. The chain's CDR3 is CASSLLASGDTQYF. The DNA for the CDR3 is TGTGCCAGCAGCTTACTAGCTTCAGGAGATACGCAGTATTTT.

The rearrangement uses TRBV9 and TRBJ2-4; no reliable D call. Trimming removed 7 bases from V and 7 bases from J, with 6 bases in between. This CDR3 has 10 residues. The germline V gene has CDR1 SGDLS and CDR2 YYNGEE. The CDR3 sequence is CASCINIQYF. In DNA form, the CDR3 reads TGTGCCAGCTGTATTAACATTCAGTACTTC.

The V gene is TRBV5-1, the J gene TRBJ1-1; D perhaps matches TRBD1 (6 bases). The CDR3 length is 13 residues. The V gene's germline CDR1 is SGHRS and CDR2 YFSETQ. V was clipped by 7 bases and J by 2 bases, with 12 bases between them. The chain's CDR3 is CASSRGFNTEAFF. The CDR3 DNA is TGCGCCAGCTCTAGGGGGTTTAACACTGAAGCTTTCTTT.

The chain recombines TRBV30 with TRBJ2-3; possible D gene TRBD1, 5 bases. V gave up 0 bases and J gave up 1 base, with 8 bases separating them. Germline assignment: CDR1 GTSNPN and CDR2 SVGIG (reference sequence). The CDR3 is 14 amino acids. In nucleotides, the CDR3 is TGTGCCTGGAGTGTAGGGGCTGGCACAGATACGCAGTATTTT. The encoded protein is CAWSVGAGTDTQYF.

This chain connects TRBV27 to TRBJ1-1; 7 bases line up with TRBD1. Trimming took 5 bases from V and 1 from J; bases not matched to a gene: 4. Germline loops: CDR1 MNHEY, CDR2 SMNVEV (reference sequence). The CDR3 is made up of 14 amino acids. CDR3 DNA: TGTGCCAGCAGTCTGACAGGGTGGAACACTGAAGCTTTCTTT. Translated: CASSLTGWNTEAFF.